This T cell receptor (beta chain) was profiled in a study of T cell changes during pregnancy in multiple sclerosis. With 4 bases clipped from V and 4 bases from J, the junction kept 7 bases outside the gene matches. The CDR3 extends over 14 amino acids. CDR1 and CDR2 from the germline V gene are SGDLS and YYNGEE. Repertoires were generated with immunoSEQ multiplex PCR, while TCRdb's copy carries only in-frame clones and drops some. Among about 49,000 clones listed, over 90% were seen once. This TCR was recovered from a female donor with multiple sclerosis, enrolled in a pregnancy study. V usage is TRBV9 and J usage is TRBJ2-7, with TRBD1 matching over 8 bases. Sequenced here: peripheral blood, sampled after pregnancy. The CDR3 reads CASSTGTGEYEQYF. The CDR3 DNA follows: TGTGCCAGCAGCACCGGGACAGGCGAGTACGAGCAGTACTTC.